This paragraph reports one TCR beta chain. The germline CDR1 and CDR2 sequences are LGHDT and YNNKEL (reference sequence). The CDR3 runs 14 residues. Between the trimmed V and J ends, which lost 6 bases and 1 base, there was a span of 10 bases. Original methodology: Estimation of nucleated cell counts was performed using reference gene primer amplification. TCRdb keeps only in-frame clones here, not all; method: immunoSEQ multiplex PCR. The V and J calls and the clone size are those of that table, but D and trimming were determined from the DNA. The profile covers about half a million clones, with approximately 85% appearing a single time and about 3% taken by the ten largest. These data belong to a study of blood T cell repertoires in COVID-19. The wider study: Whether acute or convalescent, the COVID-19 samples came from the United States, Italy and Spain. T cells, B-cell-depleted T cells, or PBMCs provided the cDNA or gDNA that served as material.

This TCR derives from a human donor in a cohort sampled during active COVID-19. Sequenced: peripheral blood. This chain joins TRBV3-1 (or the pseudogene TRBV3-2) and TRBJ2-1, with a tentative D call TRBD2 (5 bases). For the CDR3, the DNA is TGTGCCAGCAGGCAAAGGGAGTCCTACAATGAGCAGTTCTTC. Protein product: CASRQRESYNEQFF.